This T cell receptor beta chain comes out of a study of blood T cell repertoires in COVID-19. Whole-study context: COVID-19 samples collected from the United States, Italy and Spain covered acute and convalescent phases. T cells, B-cell-depleted T cells, or PBMCs supplied cDNA or gDNA.

In the source study's methods: Amplification of reference gene primers was used by the study to estimate nucleated cell counts. Method: immunoSEQ multiplex PCR; TCRdb's copy keeps in-frame clones and lacks some. V and J calls and clone size are given by that table; D and trimming were obtained from the DNA. The sample carries 200,000 to 300,000 clones, approximately 85% recorded once. The germline CDR1 and CDR2 sequences are MNHEY and SVGAGI. The J segment lost 6 bases and the V segment lost 7 bases, leaving 8 bases of the junction unmatched. This CDR3 spans 15 amino acids. This sequence joins TRBV6-5 and TRBJ1-4; 10 bases map to TRBD1. This TCR was sampled from a man in his forties or fifties with acute or convalescent COVID-19. The specimen was peripheral blood. The CDR3 loop reads CASTLGGTGDEKLFF. As DNA, the CDR3 is TGTGCCAGCACCCTTGGGGGGACAGGGGATGAAAAACTGTTTTTT.